This TCR beta chain emerged from a study of spatial heterogeneity in lung cancer. Time point of the sample: sample taken at primary tumor resection. TCRdb re-derived calls from the 5' RACE reads in MiXCR, one entry per CDR3 protein. This table has about 27,000 distinct CDR3 sequences, about 6.6% appearing once. V trimming: 3 bases; J trimming: 2 bases; junction bases outside the gene matches: 7. The CDR3 is made up of 16 amino acids. Study-wide findings and caveats: In tumors, expanded intratumoral alpha and beta TCR counts tracked mutation counts.

This clonotype was found many times. Its antigen is unidentified. This receptor was obtained from a male donor with early-stage non-small cell lung cancer. J is TRBJ2-5 and V is TRBV12-3 or TRBV12-4; 9 bases are a match to TRBD2. This sample comprised lung tumor tissue, obtained at surgery. CDR3: CASSLGHSGGQETQYF. The CDR3 nucleotides read TGTGCCAGCAGTTTGGGCCACAGCGGGGGGCAAGAGACCCAGTACTTC.